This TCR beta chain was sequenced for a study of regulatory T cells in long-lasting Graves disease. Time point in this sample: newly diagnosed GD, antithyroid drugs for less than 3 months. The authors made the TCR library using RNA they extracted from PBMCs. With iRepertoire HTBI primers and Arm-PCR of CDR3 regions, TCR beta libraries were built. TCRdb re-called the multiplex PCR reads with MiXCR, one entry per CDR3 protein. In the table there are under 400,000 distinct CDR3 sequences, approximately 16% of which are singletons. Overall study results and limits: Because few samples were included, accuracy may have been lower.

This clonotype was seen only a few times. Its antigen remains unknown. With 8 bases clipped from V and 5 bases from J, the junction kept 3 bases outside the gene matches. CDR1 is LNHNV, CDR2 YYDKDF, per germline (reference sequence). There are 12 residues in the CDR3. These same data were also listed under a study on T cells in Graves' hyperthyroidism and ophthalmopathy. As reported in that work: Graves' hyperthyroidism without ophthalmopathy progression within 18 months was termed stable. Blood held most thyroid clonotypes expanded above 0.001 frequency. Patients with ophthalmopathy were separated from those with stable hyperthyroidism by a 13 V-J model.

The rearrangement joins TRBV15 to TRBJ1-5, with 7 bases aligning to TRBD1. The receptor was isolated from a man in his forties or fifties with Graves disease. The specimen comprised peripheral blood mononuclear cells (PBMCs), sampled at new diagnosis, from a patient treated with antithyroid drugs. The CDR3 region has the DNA TGTGCCACCGGGACAGCTTATCAGCCCCAGCATTTT. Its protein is CATGTAYQPQHF.